The T cell receptor (beta chain) described here comes from a study of technical replicates of blood from a handful of donors. The table came from immunoSEQ multiplex PCR; TCRdb's copy has only in-frame clones and leaves some out. The data hold tens of thousands of clones, with nearly 98% observed a single time. Input material: T cells isolated from PBMCs. The sequence derives from a human donor in good health.

CDR3 loop: CASSLAVATDEQFF. DNA for the CDR3: TGTGCCAGCAGCTTAGCTGTTGCTACCGATGAGCAGTTCTTC. This chain connects TRBV7-9 to TRBJ2-1; D unresolved. V lost 0 bases and J lost 8, with 11 bases in between. From germline, CDR1 is SEHNR and CDR2 FQNEAQ (reference sequence). This CDR3 is 14 amino acids long.